This TCR beta chain derives from a study of Ad26.COV2.S vaccination and SARS-CoV-2 variants. The V end lost 7 bases, the J end lost 3 bases, and 7 bases lay between the germline ends. Germline V gene data show CDR1 as MDHEN and CDR2 as SYDVKM. This CDR3 is 12 amino acids long. Treatment described: over 15 received Ad26.COV2.S at low or high dose, single or two shots; 5 received placebo; per-sample allocation not given. The samples date from day 63 after the first vaccine or placebo injection. Boston provided a donor who was an adult aged 18-55 years. Produced via immunoSEQ multiplex PCR; TCRdb's table is partial and in-frame only. The table lists 440,000 or so clones, 80% to 95% of them singletons.

Here the sequenced sample was peripheral blood, taken in a trial of Ad26.COV2.S vaccine versus placebo. This TCR came from a person aged 18 to 59 who received the Ad26.COV2.S COVID-19 vaccine or a placebo. The chain carries TRBV28 and TRBJ1-5, with D hard to call. In DNA, the CDR3 is TGTGCCAGCATAAGTAACAATCAGCCCCAGCATTTT. Translated, it gives CASISNNQPQHF.